One sample yielded the 8 T cell receptor beta chains listed below, sequenced in a study of CD8+CD57+ T cells in acquired aplastic anemia. Profiling of TCR beta VDJ combinations and CDR3 sequences used genomic DNA as template. TCRdb ran MiXCR on the reads and lists one entry per CDR3 protein. The sample consists of under 200,000 distinct CDR3 sequences, around 66% of them appearing once. Specimen: sorted CD4+, CD8+, or CD8+CD57+ T cells (not recorded which) from PBMCs. These receptors originate from a human donor with severe aplastic anemia or a healthy control (not recorded which).

CDR3 DNA sequence: TGTGCCAGCAGTGAAAGGGGCGGTACTAGCGGCTACACAGATACGCAGTATTTT. Its translation is CASSERGGTSGYTDTQYF. The chain uses TRBV2 and TRBJ2-3; 8 positions agree with TRBD2. The CDR3 loop spans 18 amino acids. The junction had 12 bases not matched to a gene; V was cut back by 2 bases and J by 2 bases. Per the germline V gene, CDR1 is SNHLY and CDR2 is FYNNEI.

CDR3 in amino acids: CATSECETNEQFF. The CDR3 DNA reads as TGTGCCACCAGTGAATGCGAGACTAACGAGCAGTTCTTC. The chain is built from TRBV24-1 and TRBJ2-1; D perhaps matches TRBD2 (5 bases). The CDR3 totals 13 residues. V was pared by 4 bases and J by 10 bases, with 13 bases between. Germline assignment: CDR1 KGHDR and CDR2 SFDVKD.

Comments on this clonotype: Since the CDR3 does not end with the conserved phenylalanine or tryptophan, this likely comes from a read error. The V call is TRBV20-1, the J call TRBJ2-7, with D hard to call. The CDR3 loop spans 14 amino acids. Germline V gene data show CDR1 as DFQATT and CDR2 as SNEGSKA (reference sequence). V was trimmed by 6 bases and J by 5 bases, leaving 20 bases between them. The CDR3 DNA sequence: TGCAGTGCCAAAGACGGCCGTCCAAGGGACGAGCAGTACTCC. This encodes CSAKDGRPRDEQYS.

This chain connects TRBV6-1 to TRBJ1-4, with a possible D match to TRBD1 (6 bases). The length of the CDR3 is 14 residues. V was cut by 4 bases and J by 7 bases, with 13 bases left in between. CDR1 MNHNS and CDR2 SASEGT come from the germline V gene. The CDR3 nucleotides are TGTGCCAGCAGTGGCATACAGGGTGGTGAAAAACTGTTTTTT. Its protein is CASSGIQGGEKLFF.

This sequence joins TRBV6-1 and TRBJ2-7, with 11 bases matching TRBD2. Germline V lookup: CDR1 MNHNS, CDR2 SASEGT. The V and J ends lost 10 bases and 3 bases, in that order; junction bases with no gene match: 5. The CDR3 spans 13 residues. The CDR3 sequence is CATSGTSGYEQYF. The DNA for the CDR3 is TGTGCCACCTCCGGGACTAGCGGCTACGAGCAGTACTTC.

This clonotype was found many times. This chain uses TRBV5-1 with TRBJ1-1; 11 bases are shared with TRBD1. V shed 3 bases, J shed 4 bases, and the junction held 14 bases outside the gene matches. Germline V gene lookup returns CDR1 SGHRS and CDR2 YFSETQ. The CDR3 sequence is 18 residues long. The CDR3 reads CASSSMTGQGAGITEAFF. The CDR3 DNA follows: TGCGCCAGCAGCTCAATGACCGGACAGGGGGCAGGGATCACTGAAGCTTTCTTT.

The rearrangement uses TRBV6-1 and TRBJ1-5; a possible D gene is TRBD1 (5 bases). The CDR3 covers 15 residues. Germline assignment: CDR1 MNHNS and CDR2 SASEGT. V shed 5 bases and J shed 4 bases, with 15 bases lying between them. CDR3 region: CASSYSDRSNQPQHF. For the CDR3, the DNA is TGTGCCAGCAGTTACTCTGACAGAAGTAATCAGCCCCAGCATTTT.

This chain uses TRBV7-8 with TRBJ1-3; D is uncertain. The CDR3 spans 14 residues. V lost 1 base and J 3 bases, leaving 7 bases between the germline ends. The germline V gene encodes CDR1 SGHVS and CDR2 FQNEAQ. The CDR3 here is CASSLGGFGNTIYF. CDR3 nucleotides: TGTGCCAGCAGCTTAGGGGGATTTGGAAACACCATATATTTT.